These 23 T cell receptor beta chains were all obtained from the same sample, sequenced in a study of follicular helper T cells after annual influenza vaccination. Sample time point: 2015-2016 season, pre-vaccination. Sequenced by immunoSEQ multiplex PCR; TCRdb stores in-frame clones only, minus some. The sample has 9,000 or so clones; around four fifths are singletons. The sample was CXCR5+ CD38- circulating T follicular helper cells from blood, taken on the day of influenza vaccination. Subset in this sample: circulating Tfh, non-naive CD4+CXCR5+PD-1+ (ICOS+CD38+ or ICOS-CD38-). All receptors come from an adult who received the influenza vaccine.

The chain has TRBV6-5 and TRBJ1-1; tentative D call: TRBD1 (5 bases). V was trimmed by 4 bases and J by 1 base, leaving 16 bases between them. CDR1 and CDR2 (germline): MNHEY, SVGAGI. This CDR3 has 16 residues. CDR3 residues: CASSFRKGGANTEAFF. The CDR3 nucleotides read TGTGCCAGCAGTTTCAGAAAGGGAGGGGCGAACACTGAAGCTTTCTTT.

The chain couples TRBV2 to TRBJ1-1, with a tentative D call TRBD1 (6 bases). Germline V gives CDR1 SNHLY, CDR2 FYNNEI. The CDR3 is made up of 15 amino acids. V was trimmed by 2 bases and J by 1 base, leaving 11 bases between them. CDR3 nucleotides: TGTGCCAGCAGTGAACGGGGGGCGGGGAACACTGAAGCTTTCTTT. Translation gives CASSERGAGNTEAFF.

The chain employs TRBV6-1 and TRBJ2-1; 8 bases are shared with TRBD2. Germline V gives CDR1 MNHNS, CDR2 SASEGT. Trimming cost V 6 bases and J 7 bases; bases outside gene matches: 11. The CDR3 has 15 amino acids. CDR3 nucleotide sequence: TGTGCCAGCAGGGAAATAAGAGGCGGGGGGAATGAGCAGTTCTTC. Translating gives CASREIRGGGNEQFF.

The genes are TRBV12-5 and TRBJ1-3, with a possible D match to TRBD1 (5 bases). CDR1 LGHNT and CDR2 FRNRAP come from the germline V gene. The CDR3 is 15 residues long. V lost 7 bases and J lost 4, with 17 bases in between. In DNA, the CDR3 is TGTGCTAGTGCCCTCGGAGGGGATCAGGGAAACACCATATATTTT. This sequence encodes CASALGGDQGNTIYF.

The chain couples TRBV18 to TRBJ2-1; D is undetermined. CDR3 length equals 14 residues. The V end lost 6 bases, the J end lost 2 bases, and 11 bases lay between the germline ends. Germline assignment: CDR1 KGHSH and CDR2 LQKENI. Here the CDR3 reads CASSLRTAYNEQFF. In DNA form, the CDR3 reads TGTGCCAGCTCTCTTAGGACGGCCTACAATGAGCAGTTCTTC.

The rearrangement joins TRBV7-8 to TRBJ1-2; 10 bases match TRBD1. V was pared by 5 bases and J by 13 bases, with 7 bases of the junction left unmatched. Germline CDR1 is SGHVS and CDR2 is FQNEAQ. The CDR3 spans 12 residues. CDR3 coding DNA: TGTGCCAGCAGCCTTCGACAGGGGGCAGTCACCTTC. It yields the protein CASSLRQGAVTF.

This clone was seen just once. The J gene is TRBJ1-1, the V gene TRBV7-9, with 7 bases fitting TRBD1. This CDR3 spans 14 amino acids. V lost 5 bases, J lost 0 bases, and 3 bases stayed unmatched. Per germline, CDR1 SEHNR and CDR2 FQNEAQ (reference sequence). CDR3 region: CASSPQGVNTEAFF. CDR3 nucleotides: TGTGCCAGCAGCCCGCAGGGGGTGAACACTGAAGCTTTCTTT.

The J gene is TRBJ1-1, the V gene TRBV6-1, with D possibly matching TRBD1 (6 bases). Germline V CDR1 and CDR2: MNHNS, SASEGT. V lost 6 bases and J lost 1, with 12 bases in between. The CDR3 runs to 14 residues. The CDR3 nucleotides read TGTGCCAGCAGCTCAGGGGATACGAACACTGAAGCTTTCTTT. It yields the protein CASSSGDTNTEAFF.

CDR3 in amino acids: CASSLGGTSYEQYF. For the CDR3, the DNA is TGTGCCAGCAGCTTAGGAGGCACGTCCTACGAGCAGTACTTC. The chain uses TRBV11-1 and TRBJ2-7; D not resolved. CDR1 is SGHAT, CDR2 FQDESV, per germline (reference sequence). The length of the CDR3 is 14 residues. V lost 1 base to trimming and J lost 1 base, with 8 bases between them.

V usage is TRBV6-1 and J usage is TRBJ2-3; 8 nucleotides match TRBD2. CDR3 length: 15 residues. The trim removed 8 bases at V and 4 bases at J, leaving 11 bases unmatched. The germline V gene has CDR1 MNHNS and CDR2 SASEGT. This CDR3 is CASWGRAGVADTQYF. CDR3 nucleotide sequence: TGTGCCAGCTGGGGGAGAGCGGGAGTAGCAGATACGCAGTATTTT.

The chain couples TRBV29-1 to TRBJ1-4, with 9 positions matching TRBD1. Germline loops: CDR1 SQVTM, CDR2 ANQGSEA. Unmatched junction bases numbered 10, after V lost 6 bases and J lost 8 bases. The CDR3 sequence is 14 residues long. The CDR3 region has the DNA TGCAGCGTGGGGGACAGGGCTTTCAAGGAAAAACTGTTTTTT. It is translated as CSVGDRAFKEKLFF.

This clone was detected once. The CDR3 loop is CASSPRRGFTNTEAFF. The CDR3 nucleotides read TGCGCCAGCAGCCCCCGGCGGGGGTTCACGAACACTGAAGCTTTCTTT. The chain joins TRBV4-1 to TRBJ1-1; a weak D match, TRBD1 (5 bases). The ends were cut back, 4 bases at V and 1 base at J, with 16 bases in the middle. This CDR3 spans 16 amino acids. Per the germline V gene, CDR1 is MGHRA and CDR2 is YSYEKL.

This clone was detected only once. The rearrangement joins TRBV14 to TRBJ1-1; D remains unclear. With 0 bases removed from V and 10 bases from J, the gap between germline ends came to 18 bases. This CDR3 is 15 amino acids long. Germline assignment: CDR1 SGHDN and CDR2 FVKESK. DNA of the CDR3: TGTGCCAGCAGCCAAGATCGGACTGTTCATCCGTCAGCTTTCTTT. Translating it yields CASSQDRTVHPSAFF.

V gene TRBV7-3 combines with J gene TRBJ1-1, with a weak D call TRBD1 (5 bases). CDR3 length equals 13 residues. Germline CDR1 and CDR2: SGHTA and FQGTGA. Trimming cost V 4 bases and J 7 bases, with 13 bases left between them. CDR3 loop: CASSSWGGGEAFF. CDR3 bases: TGTGCCAGCAGCTCCTGGGGGGGAGGTGAAGCTTTCTTT. The complete variable domain, with remaining parts taken from reference TRBV7-3 and TRBJ1-1, reads GAGVSQTPSNKVTEKGKYVELRCDPISGHTALYWYRQSLGQGPEFLIYFQGTGAADDSGLPNDRFFAVRPEGSVSTLKIQRTERGDSAVYLCASSSWGGGEAFFGQGTRLTVV.

This rearrangement joins TRBV7-2 to TRBJ2-5; 7 bases fit TRBD1. Germline lookup yields CDR1 SGHTA and CDR2 FQGNSA. This CDR3 contains 12 residues. V lost 3 bases, J lost 5 bases, and 0 bases stayed unmatched. The CDR3 loop reads CASSLDRETQYF. Here the CDR3 DNA reads TGTGCCAGCAGCTTGGACAGGGAGACCCAGTACTTC.

This rearrangement joins TRBV15 to TRBJ1-4; tentatively, D is TRBD1 (6 bases). Germline V gene data show CDR1 as LNHNV and CDR2 as YYDKDF (reference sequence). The CDR3 covers 14 residues. V lost 1 base and J 8 bases, leaving 11 bases between the germline ends. CDR3 in amino acids: CATSRGGGGEKLFF. The CDR3 DNA sequence: TGTGCCACCAGCAGAGGAGGGGGAGGCGAAAAACTGTTTTTT.

The chain has TRBV28 and TRBJ2-3, with D perhaps TRBD2 (6 bases). The germline V and J ends were trimmed by 8 bases and 0 bases, with 15 bases remaining between them. CDR3 length: 15 residues. Germline loops: CDR1 MDHEN, CDR2 SYDVKM. The CDR3 DNA follows: TGTGCCAGCCGAAGGGGCGGGGCTAGCACAGATACGCAGTATTTT. Translated, it gives CASRRGGASTDTQYF.

This clone was found once. This chain connects TRBV28 to TRBJ1-5, with D maybe TRBD1 (6 bases). This CDR3 comprises 15 residues. Trimming took off 6 bases at V and 5 bases at J, with 17 bases between the two ends. Germline CDR1 and CDR2: MDHEN and SYDVKM. CDR3: CASRSTGGPHQPQHF. CDR3 DNA sequence: TGTGCCAGCAGATCGACAGGTGGTCCCCATCAGCCCCAGCATTTT.

The chain recombines TRBV29-1 with TRBJ2-3; weak D call: TRBD1 (5 bases). V was pared by 7 bases and J by 6 bases, with 14 bases between. The CDR3 is 12 amino acids. Germline V gene sequence: CDR1 SQVTM, CDR2 ANQGSEA. DNA of the CDR3: TGCAGCGCTAGGGGCGGCCCCGATACGCAGTATTTT. Protein product: CSARGGPDTQYF.

The chain is built from TRBV9 and TRBJ2-1; D unclear. CDR3 length: 15 residues. Trimming took off 3 bases at V and 9 bases at J, with 19 bases between the two ends. Germline V gene sequence: CDR1 SGDLS, CDR2 YYNGEE. The CDR3 spells CASSAVDGRNGEQFF. CDR3 nucleotide sequence: TGTGCCAGCAGCGCCGTTGACGGAAGGAATGGTGAGCAGTTCTTC.

This chain joins TRBV27 and TRBJ1-1; the D gene is possibly TRBD1 (6 bases). V was shortened by 5 bases and J by 1 base, with 14 bases between the two germline ends. In germline, CDR1 is MNHEY, CDR2 SMNVEV (reference sequence). The CDR3 is 15 amino acids. The CDR3 DNA follows: TGTGCCAGCAGTCCCAGGGGTAACGAGAACACTGAAGCTTTCTTT. It translates to CASSPRGNENTEAFF.

This clone was detected once. The junction shows a germline mismatch at one end, possibly a read error. The chain recombines TRBV7-7 with TRBJ2-2, with 9 bases aligning to TRBD2. Germline V gene lookup returns CDR1 SSHAT and CDR2 FNYEAQ (reference sequence). This CDR3 spans 18 amino acids. DNA of the CDR3: TGTGCTAGCAGCTTAAGGCTAGCGGGAATACGGGGCACCGGGGAGCTGTTTTTT. This sequence encodes CASSLRLAGIRGTGELFF.

The rearrangement links TRBV29-1 to TRBJ2-5, with D unresolved. The CDR3 spans 11 residues. V was pared by 4 bases and J by 5 bases, with 8 bases between. CDR1 SQVTM and CDR2 ANQGSEA come from the germline V gene. The CDR3 DNA reads as TGCAGCGTTGGGAGCCGGGAGACCCAGTACTTC. Translating it yields CSVGSRETQYF.